This T cell receptor beta chain was recorded in a study of cytomegalovirus exposure and HLA in healthy donors. Note on this clone: The antigen remains undetermined.

Whole-study findings and limits: A later analysis showed that HLA-associated TCR beta chains had undergone more clonal expansion than equally common others. Altogether, 164 TCR beta chains were recorded as cytomegalovirus-associated. In vitro testing confirmed three CMV-associated chains as specific for CMV antigens.

This PCR relied on a set of 60 Vbeta primers and 13 Jbeta primers. Original processing notes: Some 80 million unique TCR beta chains, 9 million to 12 million shared, were counted in a later analysis. Here immunoSEQ multiplex PCR was the method, and the copy in TCRdb shows in-frame clones only, minus some. That table supplies the V and J calls and clone size; D and trimming were determined from the DNA. The sample yields 150,000 to 200,000 clones, 75% seen once. The CDR3 consists of 15 residues. Per germline, CDR1 SGHRS and CDR2 YFSETQ. This TCR came from a woman between 40 and 50 years old in good health and CMV-seropositive. The chain carries TRBV5-1 and TRBJ2-5; TRBD1 matches at 9 bases. The J call is uncertain, as TRBJ2-7 better fits the DNA end. Sequenced sample: PBMCs. The CDR3 coding sequence is TGCGCCAGCAGCTACTTACAGGGGGCGGGGTACGAGCAGTACTTC. Protein sequence: CASSYLQGAGYEQYF.